A selection of T cell receptor beta chains follows, all from one sample in a study of CD8 T cells in ankylosing spondylitis. In TCRdb, the 5' RACE reads were re-called with MiXCR into one record per CDR3 protein. The sample contains 200,000 to 250,000 distinct CDR3 sequences, roughly a tenth of which appear only once. Sequencing was done on a sample of blood, either unsorted or a sorted T cell fraction (not recorded which). The receptors stem from a male donor with ankylosing spondylitis or in good health (not recorded which). The CDR3 runs from the conserved cysteine through the conserved F or W. The D gene is left open where the match is weak. Clone sizes are given selectively: once, few, many, or a class where the clone is expanded.

TRBJ2-2	.	TRBV3-1	many	CASSPTTGNTGELFF	TGTGCCAGCAGCCCAACGACAGGGAACACCGGGGAGCTGTTTTTT
TRBJ1-1	.	TRBV23-1	few	CAIPSGNTEAFF	TGCGCCATCCCCTCCGGGAACACTGAAGCTTTCTTT
TRBJ1-3	.	TRBV5-1	.	CASSVGQNPGNTIYF	TGCGCCAGCAGCGTAGGACAGAATCCTGGAAACACCATATATTTT
TRBJ2-3	.	TRBV7-2	many	CASSTGTGGTDTQYF	TGTGCCAGCAGCACGGGGACGGGGGGCACAGATACGCAGTATTTT
TRBJ1-2	TRBD1	TRBV28	.	CASSSGTGVGYTF	TGTGCCAGCAGTTCCGGGACAGGGGTTGGCTACACCTTC
TRBJ1-1	TRBD1	TRBV12-3/TRBV12-4	many	CASSPGTENTEAFF	TGTGCCAGCAGTCCCGGGACAGAGAACACTGAAGCTTTCTTT
TRBJ1-1	.	TRBV7-9	.	CASSWGEAEAFF	TGTGCCAGCAGCTGGGGGGAGGCTGAAGCTTTCTTT
TRBJ2-2	.	TRBV6-1	.	CASSGMAGAHLTGELFF	TGTGCCAGCAGTGGCATGGCGGGGGCCCATCTCACCGGGGAGCTGTTTTTT
TRBJ2-1	TRBD2	TRBV20-1	.	CSAQPRPSGYYNEVQFF	TGCAGTGCCCAACCCCGCCCTAGCGGGTATTACAATGAAGTGCAGTTCTTC
TRBJ1-5	.	TRBV5-6	.	CASSPIGTVGFGTPQHF	TGTGCCAGCAGCCCGATCGGGACCGTGGGTTTTGGAACACCCCAGCATTTT
TRBJ2-1	TRBD2	TRBV19	.	CASSTQSTSGPYNEQFF	TGTGCCAGTAGTACTCAGAGTACTAGCGGGCCCTACAATGAGCAGTTCTTC
TRBJ2-1	TRBD2	TRBV7-7	many	CASSYGTSNEQFF	TGTGCTAGCAGCTACGGGACTAGCAATGAGCAGTTCTTC
TRBJ2-3	TRBD1	TRBV11-2	many	CASSLEGQHTDTQYF	TGTGCCAGCAGCTTAGAGGGACAGCACACAGATACGCAGTATTTT
TRBJ2-3	.	TRBV3-1	many	CASRQRAGGDTQYF	TGTGCCAGCAGACAGCGGGCCGGCGGGGATACGCAGTATTTT
TRBJ2-1	TRBD2	TRBV14	many	CASSQEWLAGGFNEQFF	TGTGCCAGCAGCCAAGAATGGCTAGCGGGGGGGTTTAATGAGCAGTTCTTC
TRBJ2-3	.	TRBV2	.	CASTRDGFTDTQYF	TGTGCCAGCACTAGGGACGGGTTCACAGATACGCAGTATTTT
TRBJ2-1	.	TRBV18	.	CASSPHRDANEQFF	TGTGCCAGCTCACCTCACCGGGACGCCAATGAGCAGTTCTTC
TRBJ1-6	.	TRBV5-5	many	CASSPPTDFNSPLHF	TGTGCCAGCAGCCCACCGACAGATTTTAATTCACCCCTCCACTTT
TRBJ1-6	.	TRBV20-1	few	CSDGSPSPLHF	TGCAGTGATGGATCCCCGTCACCCCTCCACTTT
TRBJ1-1	TRBD1	TRBV12-3/TRBV12-4	many	CASSLIGTAYTEAFF	TGTGCCAGCAGTCTCATAGGGACAGCTTACACTGAAGCTTTCTTT
TRBJ2-7	.	TRBV7-2	.	CASSSQRYEQYF	TGTGCCAGCAGTTCACAGCGCTACGAGCAGTACTTC
TRBJ2-5	.	TRBV5-6	.	CASSLSSGGETQYF	TGTGCCAGCAGCTTGTCTTCTGGGGGAGAGACCCAGTACTTC
TRBJ1-1	.	TRBV20-1	many	CSARGRTVNTEAFF	TGCAGTGCTAGAGGCCGGACGGTGAACACTGAAGCTTTCTTT
TRBJ2-2	.	TRBV5-1	few	CASSLGVLSTGELFF	TGCGCCAGCAGCTTGGGGGTGCTGAGCACCGGGGAGCTGTTTTTT
TRBJ2-1	TRBD1	TRBV5-1	few	CASGRQGDVSDEQFF	TGCGCCAGCGGAAGACAGGGGGATGTTTCGGATGAGCAGTTCTTC
TRBJ1-2	.	TRBV5-5	.	CASSSDGRDYGYTF	TGTGCCAGCAGCTCCGACGGGAGGGACTATGGCTACACCTTC
TRBJ1-6	.	TRBV19	many	CASSSGADSPLHF	TGTGCCAGTAGTTCTGGGGCGGATTCACCCCTCCACTTT
TRBJ1-1	TRBD1	TRBV5-1	many	CASHLGGGNTEAFF	TGCGCCAGCCACCTTGGAGGGGGCAACACTGAAGCTTTCTTT
TRBJ2-3	TRBD1	TRBV28	many	CATGQGTITDTQYF	TGTGCCACGGGACAGGGAACCATCACAGATACGCAGTATTTT
TRBJ1-2	TRBD1	TRBV11-2	few	CASSLDRLGTGHYGYTF	TGTGCCAGCAGCTTAGATCGGCTCGGGACAGGCCACTATGGCTACACCTTC
TRBJ1-1	.	TRBV10-3	few	CAISESGIMNTEAFF	TGTGCCATCAGTGAGTCAGGGATAATGAACACTGAAGCTTTCTTT
TRBJ2-4	.	TRBV20-1	many	CSARGPGVAKNIQYF	TGCAGTGCTAGAGGCCCCGGAGTAGCCAAAAACATTCAGTACTTC
TRBJ1-5	TRBD1	TRBV5-1	many	CASSLDRGLNQPQHF	TGCGCCAGCAGCTTGGACAGGGGGCTCAATCAGCCCCAGCATTTT
TRBJ1-1	.	TRBV6-1	many	CASSQEARRMNTEAFF	TGTGCCAGCAGTCAAGAGGCCAGGCGCATGAACACTGAAGCTTTCTTT
TRBJ1-2	.	TRBV5-1	few	CASSTGQKYGYTF	TGCGCCAGCAGCACCGGACAGAAATATGGCTACACCTTC
TRBJ2-3	.	TRBV10-3	.	CAISESSPFTDTQYF	TGTGCCATCAGTGAGTCGTCTCCCTTCACAGATACGCAGTATTTT